The 2 T cell receptor beta chains in this list originate from one sample, sequenced in a study of technical replicates of blood from several donors. Sequenced by immunoSEQ multiplex PCR; TCRdb stores in-frame clones only, minus some. The sample lists about 76,000 clones, 94% seen once, with approximately 0.4% in the top ten. What was sequenced was T cells isolated from PBMCs. The receptors come from a human donor in good health.

The genes are TRBV30 and TRBJ1-4; TRBD1 aligns across 10 bases. CDR3 size: 15 residues. Germline trimming cut 3 bases from V and 8 bases from J; bases unmatched to any gene: 9. Germline V lookup: CDR1 GTSNPN, CDR2 SVGIG (reference sequence). The CDR3 region is CAWSRTGGVGEKLFF. The DNA of the CDR3 is TGTGCCTGGAGCCGGACAGGGGGAGTCGGGGAAAAACTGTTTTTT.

This clone was seen only a few times. This chain joins TRBV29-1 and TRBJ2-7, with 10 nucleotides matching TRBD1. Germline V gene data show CDR1 as SQVTM and CDR2 as ANQGSEA. The CDR3 length is 14 residues. V lost 4 bases, J lost 7 bases, and 10 bases stayed unmatched. CDR3 coding DNA: TGCAGCGTTGGTTCCGGGACAGGGGTAGAGGAGCAGTACTTC. Translating gives CSVGSGTGVEEQYF.